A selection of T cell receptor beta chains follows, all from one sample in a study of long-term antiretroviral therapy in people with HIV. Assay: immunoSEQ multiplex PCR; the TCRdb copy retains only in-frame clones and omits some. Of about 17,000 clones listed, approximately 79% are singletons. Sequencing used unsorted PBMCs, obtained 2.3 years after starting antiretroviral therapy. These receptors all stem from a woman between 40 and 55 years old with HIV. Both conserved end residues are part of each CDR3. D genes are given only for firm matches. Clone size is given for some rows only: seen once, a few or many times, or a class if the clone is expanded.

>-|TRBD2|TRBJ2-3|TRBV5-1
TGCGCCAGCAGCCCACTAGCGGGAGGCGGAGATACGCAGTATTTT
CASSPLAGGGDTQYF
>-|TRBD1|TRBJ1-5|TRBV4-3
TGCGCCAGCAGCCAGAGGACAGGGGGCCAGCCCCAGCATTTT
CASSQRTGGQPQHF
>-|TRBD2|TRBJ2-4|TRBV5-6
TGTGCCAGCAGCTTCCGACCTAGCGGGAGAATCCCAAACATTCAGTACTTC
CASSFRPSGRIPNIQYF
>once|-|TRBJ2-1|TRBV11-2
TGTGCCAGCAGCTTAGCAGGGTCCCCGTACAATGAGCAGTTCTTC
CASSLAGSPYNEQFF
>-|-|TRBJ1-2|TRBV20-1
TGCAGTGCCCCTCAGGGAAGTGGCTACACCTTC
CSAPQGSGYTF
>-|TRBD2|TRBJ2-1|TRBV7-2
TGTGCCAGCAGCTTACGACTAGCGGGGGGGAATGAGCAGTTCTTC
CASSLRLAGGNEQFF
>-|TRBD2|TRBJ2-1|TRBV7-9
TGTGCCAGCAGCTTAGACCGAAGGGTAGCGGGAGTAGATGAGCAGTTCTTC
CASSLDRRVAGVDEQFF
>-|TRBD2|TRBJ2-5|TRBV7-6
TGTGCCAGCGGGGGGGGTAAAGAGACCCAGTACTTC
CASGGGKETQYF
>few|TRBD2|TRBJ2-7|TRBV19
TGTGCCAGTAGTCACCCGGGAGGGCCCTACGAGCAGTACTTC
CASSHPGGPYEQYF
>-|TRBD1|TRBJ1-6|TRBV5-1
TGCGCCAGCAGCTGGGGACAGGCCGCTAATTCACCCCTCCACTTT
CASSWGQAANSPLHF
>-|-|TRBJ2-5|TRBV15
TGTGCCACCAGCAGAATAAGGGCAGAGACCCAGTACTTC
CATSRIRAETQYF
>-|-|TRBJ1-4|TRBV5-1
TGCGCCAGCAGCCGTTGGCGGGCTGATGAAAAACTGTTTTTT
CASSRWRADEKLFF
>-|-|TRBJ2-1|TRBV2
TGTGCCAGCAGTGAAGAACAGGGCTGGTACAATGAGCAGTTCTTC
CASSEEQGWYNEQFF
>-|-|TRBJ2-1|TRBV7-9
TGTGCCAGCAGTCCGGAATACAATGAGCAGTTCTTC
CASSPEYNEQFF
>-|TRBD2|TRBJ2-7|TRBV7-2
TGTGCCAGCAGCCCGGTGGGCGGACTAGCGGGAATGGAGCAGTACTTC
CASSPVGGLAGMEQYF
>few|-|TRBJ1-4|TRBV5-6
TGTGCCAGCAGCCCAGAGCTGGGATTAGGTGAAAAACTGTTTTTT
CASSPELGLGEKLFF
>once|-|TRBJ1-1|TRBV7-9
TGTGCCAGCAGCTTATTTACTGAAGCTTTCTTT
CASSLFTEAFF
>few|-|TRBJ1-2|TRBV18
TGTGCCAGCTCACCCGACAGAGCTAACTATGGCTACACCTTC
CASSPDRANYGYTF
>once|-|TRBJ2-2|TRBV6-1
TGTGCCAGCAGCCCGACTCTGGGAGGTAGGGAGCTGTTTTTT
CASSPTLGGRELFF
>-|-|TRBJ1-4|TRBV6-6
TGTGCCAGCCGGACAGCCTTAGCGGCTAATGAAAAACTGTTTTTT
CASRTALAANEKLFF
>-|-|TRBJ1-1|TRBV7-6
TGTGCCAGCAGTTCCCAACAGATAGGGAACACTGAAGCTTTCTTT
CASSSQQIGNTEAFF
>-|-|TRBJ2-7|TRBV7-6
TGTGCCAGCAGCCCGTTAGGGCGTCGCGAGCAGTACTTC
CASSPLGRREQYF
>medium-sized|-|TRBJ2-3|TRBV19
TGTGCCAGCCACGGAGATACGCAGTATTTT
CASHGDTQYF
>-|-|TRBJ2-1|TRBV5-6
TGTGCCAGCAGCTTGGTGGCAGGGTACGCGAATGAGCAGTTCTTC
CASSLVAGYANEQFF
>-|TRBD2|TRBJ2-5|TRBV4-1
TGCGCCAGCAGCCCTAGCGGGGGGTCTCAAGAGACCCAGTACTTC
CASSPSGGSQETQYF
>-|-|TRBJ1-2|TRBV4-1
TGCGCCAGCGGTAGAGGGCAGACAGCTAACTATGGCTACACCTTC
CASGRGQTANYGYTF
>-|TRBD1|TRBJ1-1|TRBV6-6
TGTGCCAGCAGTTGGGACAGGGCCGGGACTGAAGCTTTCTTT
CASSWDRAGTEAFF
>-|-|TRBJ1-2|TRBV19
TGTGCCAGTAGTACAACAAACTCGAACTATGGCTACACCTTC
CASSTTNSNYGYTF
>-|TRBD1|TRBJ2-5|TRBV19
TGTGCCAGTAGTATATGGGAGACAGGGCCAGAGACCCAGTACTTC
CASSIWETGPETQYF
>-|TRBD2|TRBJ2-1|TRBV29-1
TGCAGCGTCGAAATCTGGCGGGGGGGCTTCGATGAGCAGTTCTTC
CSVEIWRGGFDEQFF
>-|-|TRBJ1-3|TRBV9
TGTGCCAGCAGCGTAGCAGAAGCTGGAAACACCATATATTTT
CASSVAEAGNTIYF
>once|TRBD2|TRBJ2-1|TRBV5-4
TGTGCCAGCAGTCTACCGGGACTAGCGGGAACTGAGCAGTTCTTC
CASSLPGLAGTEQFF
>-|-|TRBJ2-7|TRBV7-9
TGTGCCAGCGGGGATACCTACGAGCAGTACTTC
CASGDTYEQYF
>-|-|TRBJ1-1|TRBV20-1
TGCAGTGCTAGAGATTTGGGGGAAGCTTTCTTT
CSARDLGEAFF
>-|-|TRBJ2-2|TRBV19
TGTGCCAGTAGTTTTTCGGGGGCCGGGGAGCTGTTTTTT
CASSFSGAGELFF
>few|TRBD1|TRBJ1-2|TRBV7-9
TGTGCCAGCAGCTCCGGGACAGGTTGGGGCTACACCTTC
CASSSGTGWGYTF
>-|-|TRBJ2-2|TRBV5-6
TGTGCCAGCAGCTTGAGGCAGGGGAACACCGGGGAGCTGTTTTTT
CASSLRQGNTGELFF
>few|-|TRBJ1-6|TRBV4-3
TGCGCCAGCAGCCAACGACAGAATTCACCCCTCCACTTT
CASSQRQNSPLHF
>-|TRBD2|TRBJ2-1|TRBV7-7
TGTGCCAGCAGCCTTGGACTAGCGGGAGGGCCGCAGTACAATGAGCAGTTCTTC
CASSLGLAGGPQYNEQFF
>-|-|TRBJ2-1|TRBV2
TGTGCCAGCAGGGGGTACTACAATGAGCAGTTCTTC
CASRGYYNEQFF
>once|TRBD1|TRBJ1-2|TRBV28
TGTGCCAGCAGTCCACAGGGGTTCTATGGCTACACCTTC
CASSPQGFYGYTF
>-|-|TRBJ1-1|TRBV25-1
TGTGCCAGCAGGGGACACCTGAACACTGAAGCTTTCTTT
CASRGHLNTEAFF
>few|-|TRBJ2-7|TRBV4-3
TGCGCCAGCAGCCTGGACAGGCGGGGGGAGCAGTACTTC
CASSLDRRGEQYF
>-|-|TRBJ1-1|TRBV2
TGTGCCAGCGGTCCCCAGGGGACCACTGAAGCTTTCTTT
CASGPQGTTEAFF
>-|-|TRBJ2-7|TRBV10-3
TGTGCCTCCGGACGGATCGCCTACGAGCAGTACTTC
CASGRIAYEQYF
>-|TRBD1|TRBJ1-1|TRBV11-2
TGTGCCAGCAGCTTATGGACAGGGGCTGAAGCTTTCTTT
CASSLWTGAEAFF
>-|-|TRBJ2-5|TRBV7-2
TGTGCCAGCAGCCATTATGGGGTATGGGAGACCCAGTACTTC
CASSHYGVWETQYF
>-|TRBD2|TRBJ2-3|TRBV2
TGTGCCAGCAGTGTCCCGCTAGCGGCTAGCACAGATACGCAGTATTTT
CASSVPLAASTDTQYF
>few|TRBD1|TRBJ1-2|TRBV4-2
TGTGCCAGCAGCCTGGGACAGGGGGCTTATGGCTACACCTTC
CASSLGQGAYGYTF
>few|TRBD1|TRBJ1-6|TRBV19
TGTGCCAGTAGTGCCCGGGGACAGCCCTATTCACCCCTCCACTTT
CASSARGQPYSPLHF